This T cell receptor (beta chain) was captured by sequencing in a study of cytomegalovirus exposure and HLA in healthy donors. Overall study results and limits: Rarity marked most TCR sequences, yet some public TCRs occurred in many donors. A previous analysis found most TCR beta V segments productive roughly 87% or roughly 30% of the time.

This clone was recorded only once. The antigen remains unidentified. The ends were cut back, 4 bases at V and 8 bases at J, with 14 bases in the middle. This CDR3 is 12 amino acids long. Germline CDR1 is GTSNPN and CDR2 is SVGIG (reference sequence). Vbeta (60) and Jbeta (13) primers were used in the PCR. Clones were sequenced by immunoSEQ multiplex PCR, and TCRdb holds only the in-frame ones, with some missing. The sample carries 90,000 to 140,000 clones, more than 60% recorded once. The source is a male donor in good health and CMV-seronegative. The J gene is TRBJ1-2, the V gene TRBV30; D unresolved. Sequencing was done on a sample of PBMCs. CDR3 nucleotides: TGTGCCTGGACCGCAAGCCTCGGGGGCTACACCTTC. Translated, it gives CAWTASLGGYTF.